These 32 T cell receptor beta chains were all obtained from the same sample, sequenced in a study of CD8 T cells in ankylosing spondylitis. TCRdb reprocessed the 5' RACE reads via MiXCR and lists one record per CDR3 protein. This sample yields approximately 150,000 distinct CDR3 sequences, of which approximately 44% are seen a single time; around 15% belongs to the top ten. Sequencing was carried out using synovial fluid, either unsorted or a sorted T cell fraction (not recorded which). These receptors were collected from a male donor with ankylosing spondylitis.

This clonotype was counted only a few times. The chain links TRBV6-2 or TRBV6-3 to TRBJ1-2; D remains unclear. Germline V CDR1 and CDR2: MNHEY, SVGEGT. The CDR3 covers 13 residues. V dropped 10 bases and J dropped 4 bases, with 16 bases sitting between them. The CDR3: CATRGAGVYGYTF. CDR3 coding DNA: TGTGCCACCCGAGGAGCGGGAGTCTATGGCTACACCTTC.

The chain links TRBV11-2 to TRBJ2-3; D is perhaps TRBD2 (6 bases). The CDR3 is 15 amino acids. Germline assignment: CDR1 SGHAT and CDR2 FQNNGV. Trimming cost V 5 bases and J 7 bases, with 19 bases left between them. This CDR3 is CASSQLRDWGNTQYF. For the CDR3, the DNA is TGTGCCAGCAGCCAACTCCGGGACTGGGGGAATACGCAGTATTTT.

The chain recombines TRBV13 with TRBJ2-5; D might be TRBD1 (8 bases). V was clipped by 6 bases and J by 2 bases, with 16 bases between them. This CDR3 is built from 15 residues. CDR1 is PRHDT and CDR2 is FYEKMQ in the germline V gene (reference sequence). The CDR3 DNA is TGTGCCAGCAGAAAGGACAGGGAGGGACAAGAGACCCAGTACTTC. It encodes CASRKDREGQETQYF.

The V gene is TRBV7-3, the J gene TRBJ2-1; D remains unclear. CDR1 and CDR2 from the germline V gene are SGHTA and FQGTGA. CDR3 size: 13 residues. Trimming left V 8 bases short and J 6 bases short, with 14 bases between. The CDR3 DNA follows: TGTGCCAGCGGTATGAATCCCCTCAATGAGCAGTTCTTC. Its translation is CASGMNPLNEQFF.

This clonotype is labeled as medium-sized. CDR3 DNA: TGTGCCAGCAGTCTCCAGACTAGCGGGAGTCGGCCTACCACAGATACGCAGTATTTT. Translated, it gives CASSLQTSGSRPTTDTQYF. The chain combines TRBV28 with TRBJ2-3; 12 positions agree with TRBD2. In germline, CDR1 is MDHEN, CDR2 SYDVKM. Germline trimming cut 5 bases from V and 2 bases from J; bases unmatched to any gene: 14. This CDR3 is 19 amino acids long.

The chain employs TRBV6-6 and TRBJ1-4; the D is unclear. The germline V gene encodes CDR1 MNHNY and CDR2 SVGAGI (reference sequence). This CDR3 spans 11 amino acids. The V gene lost 6 bases and the J gene lost 8 bases, with 7 bases spanning the gap. In DNA, the CDR3 is TGTGCCAGCAGCCGATTAGAAAAACTGTTTTTT. Encoded protein: CASSRLEKLFF.

This rearrangement joins TRBV20-1 to TRBJ2-1; 8 positions match TRBD2. The trim removed 0 bases at V and 3 bases at J, leaving 4 bases unmatched. This CDR3 comprises 15 residues. Germline V CDR1 and CDR2: DFQATT, SNEGSKA (reference sequence). DNA of the CDR3: TGCAGTGCTAGAGATGGCACTAGCGGCTACAATGAGCAGTTCTTC. Its protein is CSARDGTSGYNEQFF.

The chain recombines TRBV29-1 with TRBJ2-7, with D tentatively TRBD2 (6 bases). Trimming shortened V by 4 bases and J by 7 bases, and 17 bases separated the two germline ends. The germline V gene encodes CDR1 SQVTM and CDR2 ANQGSEA. The CDR3 has 13 residues. The CDR3 sequence is CSVVSGSRWEQYF. In DNA, the CDR3 is TGCAGCGTTGTGTCCGGGAGTCGATGGGAGCAGTACTTC.

The genes are TRBV6-6 and TRBJ1-1; possible D gene TRBD1, 6 bases. The germline V gene encodes CDR1 MNHNY and CDR2 SVGAGI (reference sequence). V was shortened by 8 bases and J by 11 bases, with 15 bases between the two germline ends. This CDR3 is built from 11 residues. The CDR3: CASRYRVTAFF. The CDR3 DNA is TGTGCCAGCCGGTACAGGGTCACGGCTTTCTTT.

The chain recombines TRBV7-3 with TRBJ2-7; 13 bases are a match to TRBD2. From germline, CDR1 is SGHTA and CDR2 FQGTGA. This CDR3 is built from 15 residues. The V and J ends lost 0 bases and 5 bases, in that order; junction bases with no gene match: 1. CDR3 DNA sequence: TGTGCCAGCAGCTTAACTGGGACTAGCGGGGACGAGCAGTACTTC. This gives the protein CASSLTGTSGDEQYF.

This clonotype was seen a handful of times. This chain joins TRBV27 and TRBJ1-5, with D unresolved. The CDR3 has 15 amino acids. The V gene lost 6 bases and the J gene lost 5 bases, with 17 bases spanning the gap. Germline V gene data show CDR1 as MNHEY and CDR2 as SMNVEV (reference sequence). The CDR3 loop reads CASSSTGDTYQPQHF. DNA for the CDR3: TGTGCCAGCAGCTCGACTGGAGACACTTATCAGCCCCAGCATTTT.

This clonotype was recorded at least ten times. This chain joins TRBV7-2 and TRBJ2-7, with unresolved D. The CDR3 totals 14 residues. Germline CDR1 reads SGHTA; CDR2 reads FQGNSA. V shed 3 bases and J shed 2 bases, with 11 bases lying between them. CDR3 sequence: CASSFFLGPYEQYF. The CDR3 nucleotides read TGTGCCAGCAGCTTTTTCCTGGGTCCCTACGAGCAGTACTTC.

The V call is TRBV28, the J call TRBJ1-5; D possibly corresponds to TRBD1 (5 bases). Germline V lookup: CDR1 MDHEN, CDR2 SYDVKM. This CDR3 has 15 residues. V lost 2 bases and J 7 bases, leaving 15 bases between the germline ends. This chain's CDR3 is CASSLGGGEAQPQHF. The CDR3 nucleotides are TGTGCCAGCAGTTTAGGTGGGGGGGAGGCCCAGCCCCAGCATTTT. Together with reference TRBV28 and TRBJ1-5, the CDR3 gives the full variable domain: DVKVTQSSRYLVKRTGEKVFLECVQDMDHENMFWYRQDPGLGLRLIYFSYDVKMKEKGDIPEGYSVSREKKERFSLILESASTNQTSMYLCASSLGGGEAQPQHFGDGTRLSIL.

The V and J genes are TRBV15 and TRBJ2-1; D is unclear. The CDR3 is made up of 13 amino acids. Germline V CDR1 and CDR2: LNHNV, YYDKDF (reference sequence). V dropped 1 base and J dropped 4 bases, with 5 bases sitting between them. The CDR3 here is CATSRGLYNEQFF. CDR3 nucleotide sequence: TGTGCCACCAGCAGAGGACTGTACAATGAGCAGTTCTTC. The entire variable domain, with the rest obtained from reference TRBV15 and TRBJ2-1, is as follows: DAMVIQNPRYQVTQFGKPVTLSCSQTLNHNVMYWYQQKSSQAPKLLFHYYDKDFNNEADTPDNFQSRRPNTSFCFLDIRSPGLGDTAMYLCATSRGLYNEQFFGPGTRLTVL.

The sample holds a few counts of this clonotype. The chain recombines TRBV14 with TRBJ1-1, with unresolved D. V gave up 1 base and J gave up 7 bases, with 13 bases separating them. The CDR3 is made up of 14 amino acids. Germline CDR1 and CDR2: SGHDN and FVKESK. CDR3 coding DNA: TGTGCCAGCAGCCAAGGCCCTGGTCGTCATGAAGCTTTCTTT. It translates to CASSQGPGRHEAFF.

This clonotype has more than one count but fewer than ten. The CDR3 loop is CASSLAPGTRYNEQFF. The CDR3 DNA reads TGTGCCAGCAGCTTAGCCCCCGGGACGAGGTACAATGAGCAGTTCTTC. The gene calls are TRBV7-8 and TRBJ2-1; either TRBD1 or TRBD2 may fit D (5 bases each). The CDR3 has 16 residues. Germline CDR1 reads SGHVS; CDR2 reads FQNEAQ. V lost 0 bases and J lost 4, with 13 bases in between.

The V call is TRBV20-1, the J call TRBJ2-1; perhaps TRBD2 as D (6 bases). The V and J ends lost 0 bases and 0 bases respectively, with 9 bases between them. Germline-derived CDR1 and CDR2 are DFQATT and SNEGSKA (reference sequence). The CDR3 loop spans 15 amino acids. The DNA for the CDR3 is TGCAGTGCTAGAGATGGGACTTACTCCTACAATGAGCAGTTCTTC. Protein sequence: CSARDGTYSYNEQFF.

This rearrangement joins TRBV6-1 to TRBJ2-7, with TRBD1 matching 7 bases. CDR1 is MNHNS, CDR2 SASEGT, per germline. The CDR3 loop spans 15 amino acids. J lost 1 base, V lost 6 bases, and 9 bases had no gene match. CDR3 region: CASRIPRDSSYEQYF. CDR3 nucleotide sequence: TGTGCCAGCAGAATTCCCCGGGACAGTTCCTACGAGCAGTACTTC.

The CDR3 reads CASSPYCYSYNEQFF. CDR3 in DNA: TGTGCCAGCAGCCCGTACTGCTATTCCTACAATGAGCAGTTCTTC. The genes are TRBV7-2 and TRBJ2-1; unclear D gene. V lost 5 bases to trimming and J lost 1 base, with 12 bases between them. This CDR3 has 15 amino acids. Germline loops: CDR1 SGHTA, CDR2 FQGNSA.

The rearrangement links TRBV6-2 or TRBV6-3 to TRBJ1-6; the match to TRBD1 covers 7 bases. The CDR3 totals 16 residues. After removal of 2 bases from V and 14 bases from J, the junction contained 15 bases not matched to a gene. Germline V CDR1 and CDR2: MNHEY, SVGEGT. In DNA, the CDR3 is TGTGCCAGCAGTTACCCGACAGGGCCCTGGGCGGTGGCCCTCCACTTT. This gives the protein CASSYPTGPWAVALHF.

The chain uses TRBV6-4 and TRBJ2-3; no firm D call. Between the trimmed V and J ends, which lost 2 bases and 3 bases, there was a span of 9 bases. The V gene's germline CDR1 is MRHNA and CDR2 SNTAGT. The length of the CDR3 is 14 residues. CDR3 amino acids: CASSDGGETDTQYF. CDR3 coding DNA: TGTGCCAGCAGTGACGGTGGGGAAACAGATACGCAGTATTTT.

The chain recombines TRBV27 with TRBJ2-1; 8 nucleotides line up with TRBD1. The CDR3 has 13 amino acids. V dropped 5 bases and J dropped 8; count of bases not matched to a gene: 5. Germline loops: CDR1 MNHEY, CDR2 SMNVEV (reference sequence). CDR3 loop: CASSADRGYEQFF. As DNA, the CDR3 is TGTGCCAGCAGTGCAGACAGGGGTTATGAGCAGTTCTTC.

This rearrangement joins TRBV18 to TRBJ2-1; tentative D call: TRBD2 (5 bases). Germline V CDR1 and CDR2: KGHSH, LQKENI. The CDR3 is 13 amino acids. V lost 5 bases, J lost 7 bases, and 12 bases lay in between. The CDR3 DNA follows: TGTGCCAGCTCAGCAATAGCGTATAATGAGCAGTTCTTC. Protein sequence: CASSAIAYNEQFF.

The chain joins TRBV20-1 to TRBJ1-3; TRBD1 might be the D (5 bases). From germline, CDR1 is DFQATT and CDR2 SNEGSKA (reference sequence). Trimming took off 6 bases at V and 0 bases at J, with 21 bases between the two ends. The CDR3 is 17 residues long. In nucleotides, the CDR3 is TGCAGTGCCACTTCAGGGAACCAAAAGAACTCTGGAAACACCATATATTTT. Protein product: CSATSGNQKNSGNTIYF.

The table lists this clonotype with a count of one. This chain links TRBV12-3 or TRBV12-4 with TRBJ2-6, with no clear D. The CDR3 is 15 residues long. V lost 3 bases to trimming and J lost 2 bases, with 8 bases between them. CDR3 bases: TGTGCCAGCAGTTTGTTCGGCGCTGGGGCCAACGTCCTGACTTTC. Translating it yields CASSLFGAGANVLTF.

This clonotype occurred many times. A junction boundary mismatches the germline segment, possibly from a read error. V usage is TRBV12-3 or TRBV12-4 and J usage is TRBJ2-7; D gene ambiguous. CDR3 length: 8 amino acids. The DNA for the CDR3 is TGTGCCAGCACCCTAGGCGACTTC. Translated: CASTLGDF.

The chain joins TRBV20-1 to TRBJ2-1, with D possibly being TRBD2 (6 bases). V lost 5 bases to trimming and J lost 4 bases, with 18 bases between them. The germline V gene encodes CDR1 DFQATT and CDR2 SNEGSKA (reference sequence). This CDR3 is 15 amino acids long. The CDR3 region is CSAHRGNKVYNEQFF. CDR3 in DNA: TGCAGTGCTCACCGGGGGAATAAGGTGTACAATGAGCAGTTCTTC.

This clonotype was counted only a few times. The V call is TRBV27, the J call TRBJ2-1; 10 bases are shared with TRBD2. Looked up from germline, CDR1 is MNHEY and CDR2 is SMNVEV (reference sequence). With 1 base clipped from V and 4 bases from J, the junction kept 10 bases outside the gene matches. The CDR3 consists of 18 residues. CDR3 coding DNA: TGTGCCAGCAGTTTATGGATGTCGGCTAGCGGGGGTTACAATGAGCAGTTCTTC. Protein sequence: CASSLWMSASGGYNEQFF.

In its sample, this clonotype was seen once. The V gene is TRBV5-1, the J gene TRBJ1-4; D remains ambiguous. This CDR3 has 17 amino acids. Germline V gives CDR1 SGHRS, CDR2 YFSETQ. V gave up 0 bases and J gave up 0 bases, with 12 bases separating them. In DNA form, the CDR3 reads TGCGCCAGCAGCTTGGTCGGCAAAATGACAACTAATGAAAAACTGTTTTTT. Translated: CASSLVGKMTTNEKLFF.

This clonotype turned up a few times. The chain links TRBV4-1 to TRBJ2-7; TRBD1 matches at 9 bases. V lost 2 bases and J lost 7; bases outside the gene matches: 12. Germline-derived CDR1 and CDR2 are MGHRA and YSYEKL. The CDR3 sequence is 16 residues long. The CDR3 spells CASSQFAGQGYPEQYF. CDR3 nucleotides: TGCGCCAGCAGCCAATTTGCCGGACAGGGGTACCCTGAGCAGTACTTC.

This clonotype was found once. The rearrangement joins TRBV30 to TRBJ1-5; maybe TRBD1 (5 bases). Germline CDR1 and CDR2: GTSNPN and SVGIG (reference sequence). Trimming stripped 2 bases from V and 1 base from J, with 9 bases between. The CDR3 contains 14 residues. CDR3 sequence: CAWSHGASNQPQHF. CDR3 DNA: TGTGCCTGGAGTCATGGGGCCAGCAATCAGCCCCAGCATTTT.

This clonotype was found a few times. This chain connects TRBV28 to TRBJ2-1, with TRBD1 matching 8 bases. CDR3 size: 15 residues. Germline V CDR1 and CDR2: MDHEN, SYDVKM. J gave up 4 bases and V 5 bases, and 7 bases lay outside the gene matches. This CDR3 is CASSPGGREYNEQFF. CDR3 bases: TGTGCCAGCAGTCCAGGGGGCCGCGAATACAATGAGCAGTTCTTC. The variable domain in full, completed from reference TRBV28 and TRBJ2-1, reads DVKVTQSSRYLVKRTGEKVFLECVQDMDHENMFWYRQDPGLGLRLIYFSYDVKMKEKGDIPEGYSVSREKKERFSLILESASTNQTSMYLCASSPGGREYNEQFFGPGTRLTVL.